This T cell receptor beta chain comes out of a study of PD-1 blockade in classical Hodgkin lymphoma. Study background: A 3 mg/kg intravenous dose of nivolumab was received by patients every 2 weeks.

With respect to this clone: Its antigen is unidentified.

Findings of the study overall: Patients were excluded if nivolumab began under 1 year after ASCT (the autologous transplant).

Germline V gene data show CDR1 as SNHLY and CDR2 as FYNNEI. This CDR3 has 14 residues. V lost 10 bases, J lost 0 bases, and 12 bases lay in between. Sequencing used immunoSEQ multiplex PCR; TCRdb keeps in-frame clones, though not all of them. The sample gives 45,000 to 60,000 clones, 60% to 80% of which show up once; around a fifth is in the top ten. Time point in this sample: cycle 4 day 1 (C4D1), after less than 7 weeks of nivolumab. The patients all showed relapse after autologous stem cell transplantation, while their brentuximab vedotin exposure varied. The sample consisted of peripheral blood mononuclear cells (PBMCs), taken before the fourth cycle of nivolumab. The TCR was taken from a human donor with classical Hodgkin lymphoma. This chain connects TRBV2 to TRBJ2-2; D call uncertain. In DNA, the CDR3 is TGTGCCATTTCGAAGCACGCGAACACCGGGGAGCTGTTTTTT. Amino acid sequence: CAISKHANTGELFF.